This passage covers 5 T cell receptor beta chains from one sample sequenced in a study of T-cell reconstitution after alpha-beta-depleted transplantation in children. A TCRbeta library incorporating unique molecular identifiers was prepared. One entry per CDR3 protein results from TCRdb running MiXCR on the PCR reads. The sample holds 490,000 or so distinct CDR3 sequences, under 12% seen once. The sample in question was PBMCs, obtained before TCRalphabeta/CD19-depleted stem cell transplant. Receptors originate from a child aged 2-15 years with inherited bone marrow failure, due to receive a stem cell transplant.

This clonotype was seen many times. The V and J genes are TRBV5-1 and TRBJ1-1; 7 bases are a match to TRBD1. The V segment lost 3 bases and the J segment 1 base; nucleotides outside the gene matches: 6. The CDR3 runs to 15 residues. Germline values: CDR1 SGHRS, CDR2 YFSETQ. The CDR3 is CASSSIQGTNTEAFF. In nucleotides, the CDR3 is TGCGCCAGCAGCTCCATACAGGGGACGAACACTGAAGCTTTCTTT.

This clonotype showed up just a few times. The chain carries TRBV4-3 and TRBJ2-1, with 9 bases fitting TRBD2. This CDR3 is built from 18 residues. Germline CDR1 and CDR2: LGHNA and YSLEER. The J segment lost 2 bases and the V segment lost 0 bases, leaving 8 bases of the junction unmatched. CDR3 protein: CASSQDMTSGPPYNEQFF. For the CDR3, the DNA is TGCGCCAGCAGCCAAGATATGACTAGCGGCCCCCCCTACAATGAGCAGTTCTTC.

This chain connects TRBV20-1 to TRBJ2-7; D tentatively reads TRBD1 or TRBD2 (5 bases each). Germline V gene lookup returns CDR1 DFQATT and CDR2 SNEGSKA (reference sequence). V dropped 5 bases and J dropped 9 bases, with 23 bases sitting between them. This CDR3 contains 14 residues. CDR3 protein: CSALARAGADRQYF. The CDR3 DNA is TGCAGTGCTCTCGCCCGCGCCGGGGCCGATAGGCAGTACTTC.

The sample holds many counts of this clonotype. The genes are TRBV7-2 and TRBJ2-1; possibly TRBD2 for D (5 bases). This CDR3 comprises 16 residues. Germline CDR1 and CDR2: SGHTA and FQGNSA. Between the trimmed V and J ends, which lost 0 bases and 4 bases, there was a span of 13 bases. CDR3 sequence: CASSLASGEHYNEQFF. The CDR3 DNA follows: TGTGCCAGCAGCTTAGCGAGCGGCGAACATTACAATGAGCAGTTCTTC.

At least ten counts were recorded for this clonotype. The CDR3 DNA reads as TGCGCCAGCAGCCAAGCCCCCCAGGGGACCAATAATTCACCCCTCCACTTT. Translated, it gives CASSQAPQGTNNSPLHF. V is TRBV4-3 and J is TRBJ1-6, with a tentative D call TRBD1 (6 bases). The ends were cut back, 1 base at V and 5 bases at J, with 15 bases in the middle. CDR1 and CDR2 from the germline V gene are LGHNA and YSLEER. The CDR3 spans 17 residues.